The rows below give T cell receptor beta chains drawn from one sample of a study of cytomegalovirus exposure and HLA in healthy donors. Generated by immunoSEQ multiplex PCR, the TCRdb table keeps only in-frame clones and is missing some. Of 200,000 to 250,000 clones in the sample, about nine tenths were seen once. The specimen sequenced was PBMCs. The receptors here all came from a woman between 18 and 29 years old in good health and CMV-seronegative. CDR3s include the opening cysteine and the closing phenylalanine or tryptophan. A D gene is named only where the DNA matches it firmly. Not every row has a clone size; where given, it reads once, few, many or a size class.

j_call d_call clone_size v_call cdr3_nt cdr3_aa
TRBJ2-5 TRBD1 NA TRBV7-3 TGTGCCAGCAGCCCCGGACAGGGATTCGAGACCCAGTACTTC CASSPGQGFETQYF
TRBJ1-3 TRBD1 NA TRBV4-2 TGTGCCAGCAGCCAAGAACAGGGGGCTGGAAACACCATATATTTT CASSQEQGAGNTIYF
TRBJ1-4 NA NA TRBV30 TGTGCCTGGATCCGGTCGGGGGAGAAGGAAAAACTGTTTTTT CAWIRSGEKEKLFF
TRBJ2-6 NA once TRBV27 TGTGCCAGCAGTTTTCGGGACTCCCGACCCTCTGGGGCCAACGTCCTGACTTTC CASSFRDSRPSGANVLTF
TRBJ2-7 TRBD1 NA TRBV19 TGTGCCAGTAGTATGGGGACAGGGGGCTCCTACGAGCAGTACTTC CASSMGTGGSYEQYF
TRBJ1-1 NA NA TRBV6-5 TGTGCCAGCAGTTACCCCGGAGGTGAGGCTTTCTTT CASSYPGGEAFF
TRBJ1-1 TRBD1 NA TRBV5-1 TGCGCCAGCAGATCGACAGGGGGCACTGAAGCTTTCTTT CASRSTGGTEAFF
TRBJ2-7 NA once TRBV27 TGTGCCAGCAAAGATCGCGGCCGATACGAGCAGTACTTC CASKDRGRYEQYF
TRBJ1-2 TRBD1 NA TRBV6-4 TGTGCCAGTAAAGCCGGGACAGGGGCCCACTATGGCTACACCTTC CASKAGTGAHYGYTF
TRBJ2-7 TRBD1 NA TRBV6-5 TGTGCCAGCAGTTACCGGGACAGGGGCTACGAGCAGTACTTC CASSYRDRGYEQYF
TRBJ2-3 NA NA TRBV5-1 TGCGCCAGCAGCTCGAGGACATTAATAAGCACAGATACGCAGTATTTT CASSSRTLISTDTQYF
TRBJ1-4 NA NA TRBV5-1 TGCGCCAGCAGCCACGGCGTTGGAGTCATTGATGAAAAACTGTTTTTT CASSHGVGVIDEKLFF
TRBJ2-3 TRBD2 NA TRBV30 TGTGCCTGGGCTAGCGGGATTAGCACAGATACGCAGTATTTT CAWASGISTDTQYF
TRBJ1-1 NA once TRBV19 TGTGCCAGTAGCTTACAGATCATGAACACTGAAGCTTTCTTT CASSLQIMNTEAFF
TRBJ2-1 TRBD2 NA TRBV19 TGTGCCAGTAGTAAGCCCCGGGGCGGGAGCTCCTACAATGAGCAGTTCTTC CASSKPRGGSSYNEQFF
TRBJ1-5 NA NA TRBV5-5 TGTGCCAGCAGCCAAGACAGGTCGAATCAGCCCCAGCATTTT CASSQDRSNQPQHF
TRBJ2-3 NA once TRBV5-6 TGTGCCAGCAGCTTGGCGGTTGTTAGGGCGGAGGGGCCAGATACGCAGTATTTT CASSLAVVRAEGPDTQYF
TRBJ1-5 NA NA TRBV6-6 TGTGCCAGCAGTCCGTCGACAGGCAATCAGCCCCAGCATTTT CASSPSTGNQPQHF
TRBJ2-2 NA NA TRBV5-1 TGCGCCAGCAGCCCGACAGCCCATAGGGCCGGGGAGCTGTTTTTT CASSPTAHRAGELFF
TRBJ2-3 NA NA TRBV5-1 TGCGCCAGCCTATTTAAAACTATGCCGCTGGCCGAGGTGGATACGCAGTATTTT CASLFKTMPLAEVDTQYF
TRBJ1-5 NA few TRBV12-5 TGTGCTAGTGGTATAGGGGCGCACCAGCCCCAGCATTTT CASGIGAHQPQHF
TRBJ1-1 NA NA TRBV6-6 TGTGCCAGCAGTTACGGGGGCGCCGGAGCTTTCTTT CASSYGGAGAFF
TRBJ1-5 TRBD1 NA TRBV4-1 TGCGCCAGCAGCCAAGTCCGGGACAGGGCAAATCAGCCCCAGCATTTT CASSQVRDRANQPQHF
TRBJ2-1 TRBD2 once TRBV18 TGTGCCAGCTCACCCGGCGGGAGCTCCTACAATGAGCAGTTCTTC CASSPGGSSYNEQFF
TRBJ2-3 TRBD2 once TRBV6-1 TGTGCCAGCCGTCGGGACGGGAGGGCCCCAGATACGCAGTATTTT CASRRDGRAPDTQYF
TRBJ2-2 TRBD2 NA TRBV5-1 TGCGCCAGCAGTCTCGGCCTAGCGGGAGTGTTTAACACCGGGGAGCTGTTTTTT CASSLGLAGVFNTGELFF
TRBJ2-7 NA NA TRBV11-1 TGTGCCAGCAGCCCCCCCGCGCTGCCCGAGCAGTACTTC CASSPPALPEQYF
TRBJ1-4 NA NA TRBV14 TGTGCCAGCAGACGGACAGCCCGGGGTGAAAAACTGTTTTTT CASRRTARGEKLFF
TRBJ1-2 NA once TRBV6-1 TGTGCCAGCAGTGATGCGGGGGCCTATGGCTACACCTTC CASSDAGAYGYTF
TRBJ2-2 NA NA TRBV27 TGTGCCAGCAGTTTACAGCCCGGGGAGATTACCGGGGAGCTGTTTTTT CASSLQPGEITGELFF
TRBJ2-1 TRBD2 NA TRBV6-4 TGTGCCAGCAGCGCTAGGACTAGCGGGGACAATGAGCAGTTCTTC CASSARTSGDNEQFF
TRBJ2-1 TRBD2 NA TRBV25-1 TGTGCCAGCAGTGACCTACTAGCGGGATACAATGAGCAGTTCTTC CASSDLLAGYNEQFF
TRBJ1-5 TRBD1 once TRBV5-6 TGTGCCAGCAGCCACACTAGGGACAGGGGTAAGGGAAATCATCAGCCCCAGCATTTT CASSHTRDRGKGNHQPQHF
TRBJ1-4 NA once TRBV10-2 TGCGCCAGCACTACCCGTTACAGCCCTCTGGGTAATGAAAAACTGTTTTTT CASTTRYSPLGNEKLFF
TRBJ1-6 NA few TRBV7-3 TGTGCCAGCAGCTTAGGAGGGCCCCTCGGTTCACCCCTCCACTTT CASSLGGPLGSPLHF
TRBJ2-7 TRBD2 NA TRBV5-6 TGTGCCAGCCGAGAGGTCGGACTAGCGCAATACGAGCAGTACTTC CASREVGLAQYEQYF
TRBJ2-2 NA NA TRBV27 TGTGCCAGCAGTTTGGCGGGGAACACCGGGGAGCTGTTTTTT CASSLAGNTGELFF
TRBJ1-6 TRBD1 few TRBV27 TGTGCCAGCAGTCCTGACAGGGGAAATTCACCCCTCCACTTT CASSPDRGNSPLHF
TRBJ2-3 NA NA TRBV4-1 TGCGCCAGCAGCCAAATACCGGGACTCTCCACAGATACGCAGTATTTT CASSQIPGLSTDTQYF
TRBJ1-4 NA NA TRBV5-1 TGCGCCAGCAGCTTGGCCGGTAGTGAAGAAAAACTGTTTTTT CASSLAGSEEKLFF
TRBJ2-3 NA NA TRBV6-5 TGTGCCAGCAGTTTGGGAAGCGGGACAGATACGCAGTATTTT CASSLGSGTDTQYF
TRBJ2-7 TRBD1 NA TRBV5-1 TGCGCCAGCAGCTTGGTTCTGGCGGGACAGGGGCTGCACGAGCAGTACTTC CASSLVLAGQGLHEQYF
TRBJ1-1 NA NA TRBV5-1 TGCGCCAGCCGACCTGTGGGAGACACTGAAGCTTTCTTT CASRPVGDTEAFF
TRBJ1-2 NA NA TRBV7-9 TGTGCCAGCATCCAGCGGGGGGGTTCGGACTATGGCTACACCTTC CASIQRGGSDYGYTF
TRBJ1-2 NA NA TRBV11-3 TGTGCCAGCAGCGGGCCTCGGCGCTATGGCTACACCTTC CASSGPRRYGYTF
TRBJ2-2 TRBD2 NA TRBV11-3 TGTGCCAGCAGCCATAGCGGGAGCAACACCGGGGAGCTGTTTTTT CASSHSGSNTGELFF
TRBJ2-7 TRBD2 NA TRBV29-1 TGCAGCGGCCTACACGGGGGAGGGGACGAGCAGTACTTC CSGLHGGGDEQYF
TRBJ2-3 TRBD1 NA TRBV30 TGTGCCTGGACGGCAGGGGGTGATACGCAGTATTTT CAWTAGGDTQYF
TRBJ2-7 NA NA TRBV9 TGTGCCAGCAGCCTTAGCAGGACAGCCCATCAAAGGGAGCAGTACTTC CASSLSRTAHQREQYF
TRBJ1-2 TRBD1 NA TRBV5-8 TGTGCCAGCAGCGGGGGACAGTTCTATGGCTACACCTTC CASSGGQFYGYTF
TRBJ2-1 TRBD1 once TRBV29-1 TGCAGGGGACAGGGGAGCTCCTACAATGAGCAGTTCTTC CRGQGSSYNEQFF
TRBJ2-1 NA NA TRBV27 TGTGCCAGCAGTTTATTGGCCAACAATGAGCAGTTCTTC CASSLLANNEQFF
TRBJ1-2 NA NA TRBV5-1 TGCGCCAGCAGCCCTGGGGCCGGGACACCCGGGCAATACGGCTATGGCTACACCTTC CASSPGAGTPGQYGYGYTF